The 30 T cell receptor beta chains below all came from one sample that was sequenced in a study of cytomegalovirus exposure and HLA in healthy donors. In the PCR, 60 Vbeta and 13 Jbeta primers were used. Generated by immunoSEQ multiplex PCR, the TCRdb table keeps only in-frame clones and is missing some. The sample has 150,000 to 200,000 clones; approximately 84% are singletons. Sequenced input: PBMCs. Receptors were obtained from a woman in her 30s in good health and CMV-seropositive.

The V and J genes are TRBV20-1 and TRBJ1-2, with D unclear. From germline, CDR1 is DFQATT and CDR2 SNEGSKA (reference sequence). Trimming left V 6 bases short and J 7 bases short, with 6 bases between. This CDR3 contains 9 residues. CDR3 amino acids: CSAAGGYTF. The CDR3 region has the DNA TGCAGTGCAGCGGGTGGCTACACCTTC.

V usage is TRBV6-6 and J usage is TRBJ1-1; D is perhaps TRBD1 (6 bases). Germline CDR1 is MNHNY and CDR2 is SVGAGI (reference sequence). The CDR3 has 15 amino acids. Trimming removed 1 base from V and 4 bases from J, with 13 bases in between. The CDR3 DNA follows: TGTGCCAGCAGTTACTTGGGCGGGGGGCCCACTGAAGCTTTCTTT. It is translated as CASSYLGGGPTEAFF.

This chain links TRBV7-9 with TRBJ1-2, with TRBD1 matching 7 bases. Germline loops: CDR1 SEHNR, CDR2 FQNEAQ (reference sequence). After removal of 1 base from V and 3 bases from J, the junction contained 11 bases not matched to a gene. The CDR3 is 17 amino acids. CDR3 nucleotides: TGTGCCAGCAGCTTAGGGGCCGGGACAGTAACTTACTATGGCTACACCTTC. Its translation is CASSLGAGTVTYYGYTF.

The V and J genes are TRBV10-3 and TRBJ1-2, with D perhaps matching TRBD1 (6 bases). V was shortened by 10 bases and J by 4 bases, with 13 bases between the two germline ends. This CDR3 is 12 amino acids long. Germline V lookup: CDR1 ENHRY, CDR2 SYGVKD. This CDR3 reads CATGVRPYGYTF. The CDR3 DNA sequence: TGTGCCACAGGGGTGCGACCCTATGGCTACACCTTC.

The chain employs TRBV7-9 and TRBJ1-6, with unresolved D. From germline, CDR1 is SEHNR and CDR2 FQNEAQ (reference sequence). The length of the CDR3 is 13 residues. Trimming pared 3 bases from V and 7 bases from J, leaving 7 bases between. The CDR3 protein is CASSFEQNSPLHF. The CDR3 bases are TGTGCCAGCAGCTTCGAACAGAATTCACCCCTCCACTTT.

The chain has TRBV19 and TRBJ2-6; D is undetermined. The CDR3 extends over 14 amino acids. In germline, CDR1 is LNHDA, CDR2 SQIVND (reference sequence). Deletions cut 7 bases from V and 4 bases from J, with 11 bases between. This CDR3 is CASTPFVGANVLTF. CDR3 DNA: TGTGCCAGTACTCCTTTTGTGGGGGCCAACGTCCTGACTTTC.

This clone was seen more than once but under ten times. The chain links TRBV5-1 to TRBJ2-7; perhaps TRBD2 as D (5 bases). This CDR3 comprises 15 residues. Trimming pared 4 bases from V and 2 bases from J, leaving 16 bases between. The germline gives CDR1 SGHRS, CDR2 YFSETQ. Here the CDR3 reads CASSTVPGNPYEQYF. CDR3 sequence (DNA): TGCGCCAGCAGCACCGTCCCGGGGAACCCCTACGAGCAGTACTTC.

The rearrangement links TRBV19 to TRBJ2-1, with TRBD1 matching over 9 bases. The CDR3 loop spans 16 amino acids. Germline V CDR1 and CDR2: LNHDA, SQIVND (reference sequence). V lost 4 bases, J lost 2 bases, and 6 bases stayed unmatched. CDR3 DNA sequence: TGTGCCAGTAGTACTCCCGGGACAGGGACCTACAATGAGCAGTTCTTC. As protein: CASSTPGTGTYNEQFF.

The V and J genes are TRBV15 and TRBJ1-1, with a weak D call TRBD1 (6 bases). Germline V lookup: CDR1 LNHNV, CDR2 YYDKDF (reference sequence). This CDR3 contains 13 residues. V lost 5 bases, J lost 8 bases, and 15 bases lay in between. The CDR3 reads CATSGSQGTEAFF. Here the CDR3 DNA reads TGTGCCACCAGCGGAAGCCAGGGGACAGAAGCTTTCTTT. Using reference TRBV15 and TRBJ1-1 for the parts outside the CDR3, the full variable domain is DAMVIQNPRYQVTQFGKPVTLSCSQTLNHNVMYWYQQKSSQAPKLLFHYYDKDFNNEADTPDNFQSRRPNTSFCFLDIRSPGLGDTAMYLCATSGSQGTEAFFGQGTRLTVV.

J is TRBJ1-3 and V is TRBV19, with D unresolved. Deletions cut 5 bases from V and 1 base from J, with 6 bases between. The CDR3 totals 13 residues. Per the germline V gene, CDR1 is LNHDA and CDR2 is SQIVND (reference sequence). CDR3 DNA sequence: TGTGCCAGTAGTGGACTTTCTGGAAACACCATATATTTT. Translation: CASSGLSGNTIYF.

V usage is TRBV2 and J usage is TRBJ1-5; TRBD1 matches at 10 bases. This CDR3 has 18 amino acids. The ends lost 6 bases at V and 1 base at J; junction bases unmatched: 12. The germline V gene has CDR1 SNHLY and CDR2 FYNNEI. The CDR3 is CASRGTGAIVASNQPQHF. For the CDR3, the DNA is TGTGCCAGCAGAGGGACAGGGGCGATAGTCGCCAGCAATCAGCCCCAGCATTTT.

This rearrangement joins TRBV6-5 to TRBJ1-1; D perhaps matches TRBD1 (5 bases). The CDR3 has 12 amino acids. Germline V CDR1 and CDR2: MNHEY, SVGAGI. V was pared by 8 bases and J by 3 bases, with 10 bases between. CDR3 amino acids: CASGASYTEAFF. Written as DNA, the CDR3 is TGTGCCAGCGGGGCTTCTTACACTGAAGCTTTCTTT.

The chain uses TRBV5-1 and TRBJ2-7, with 7 bases lining up with TRBD2. Germline assignment: CDR1 SGHRS and CDR2 YFSETQ. The V and J ends lost 4 bases and 4 bases, in that order; junction bases with no gene match: 8. CDR3 size: 14 residues. CDR3 DNA sequence: TGCGCCAGCAGCACCCGGGAAGCGGGATACGAGCAGTACTTC. Translation: CASSTREAGYEQYF.

The V gene is TRBV7-2, the J gene TRBJ2-5, with 7 positions matching TRBD2. The CDR3 contains 16 residues. Germline values: CDR1 SGHTA, CDR2 FQGNSA. The V and J ends lost 5 bases and 5 bases, in that order; junction bases with no gene match: 14. Written as DNA, the CDR3 is TGTGCCAGCAGCCAGCAGACTAGCACCTCGGGGGAGACCCAGTACTTC. This gives the protein CASSQQTSTSGETQYF.

The V gene is TRBV4-1, the J gene TRBJ2-1; tentative D call: TRBD2 (6 bases). CDR3 length: 17 amino acids. Germline V gene lookup returns CDR1 MGHRA and CDR2 YSYEKL. V lost 1 base and J lost 0, with 13 bases in between. The CDR3 sequence: CASSQVSGVSSYNEQFF. CDR3 nucleotide sequence: TGCGCCAGCAGCCAAGTTTCGGGGGTAAGCTCCTACAATGAGCAGTTCTTC.

The genes are TRBV6-5 and TRBJ1-6; maybe TRBD1 (5 bases). CDR1 and CDR2 (germline): MNHEY, SVGAGI. V gave up 0 bases and J gave up 13 bases, with 7 bases separating them. CDR3 length: 12 residues. The CDR3 here is CASSYSGGPLHF. In DNA, the CDR3 is TGTGCCAGCAGTTACTCGGGGGGGCCCCTCCACTTT.

The genes are TRBV29-1 and TRBJ2-1, with a possible D match to TRBD1 (6 bases). CDR1 SQVTM and CDR2 ANQGSEA come from the germline V gene. V lost 6 bases and J lost 6, with 18 bases in between. This CDR3 has 14 residues. In DNA form, the CDR3 reads TGCAGCGTGCTTAGAACAGGGTCAGGCAATGAGCAGTTCTTC. It is translated as CSVLRTGSGNEQFF.

The chain joins TRBV20-1 to TRBJ2-7, with a weak D call TRBD2 (5 bases). This CDR3 contains 11 residues. Per the germline V gene, CDR1 is DFQATT and CDR2 is SNEGSKA (reference sequence). V was trimmed by 5 bases and J by 3 bases, leaving 8 bases between them. The CDR3 sequence is CSAFRDYEQYF. The CDR3 nucleotides are TGCAGTGCTTTCCGGGACTACGAGCAGTACTTC.

This clone was seen only once. The CDR3 DNA sequence: TGCGCCAGCAGCTTGTGGTCGGTAGCATTGAACACTGAAGCTTTCTTT. Translation gives CASSLWSVALNTEAFF. The chain joins TRBV5-1 to TRBJ1-1; D is unclear. This CDR3 region has 16 residues. V lost 1 base to trimming and J lost 0 bases, with 13 bases between them. Per germline, CDR1 SGHRS and CDR2 YFSETQ.

This chain links TRBV6-5 with TRBJ2-7; D uncertain. The germline V gene has CDR1 MNHEY and CDR2 SVGAGI. The CDR3 has 14 amino acids. V gave up 2 bases and J gave up 3 bases, with 11 bases separating them. CDR3 sequence (DNA): TGTGCCAGCAGTTACGATGAGGATCTCTACGAGCAGTACTTC. It encodes CASSYDEDLYEQYF.

J is TRBJ2-5 and V is TRBV5-4, with 11 bases identical to TRBD2. The V segment lost 4 bases and the J segment 4 bases; nucleotides outside the gene matches: 6. This CDR3 region has 15 residues. Germline values: CDR1 SGHNT, CDR2 YYREEE (reference sequence). This chain's CDR3 is CASSRLAGLTETQYF. The CDR3 region has the DNA TGTGCCAGCAGCCGACTAGCGGGATTGACAGAGACCCAGTACTTC.

The genes are TRBV10-1 and TRBJ2-5; 9 bases align to TRBD2. The length of the CDR3 is 14 residues. J was trimmed by 5 bases and V by 4 bases; bases with no gene match: 5. The V gene's germline CDR1 is WNHNN and CDR2 SYGVQD (reference sequence). The CDR3 DNA is TGCGCCAGCAGTGCAAGCGGGAGGACGGAGACCCAGTACTTC. This gives the protein CASSASGRTETQYF.

This rearrangement joins TRBV11-2 to TRBJ2-3; 8 bases match TRBD1. Germline V gene data show CDR1 as SGHAT and CDR2 as FQNNGV. This CDR3 has 16 amino acids. V was pared by 7 bases and J by 5 bases, with 14 bases of the junction left unmatched. The CDR3 DNA reads TGTGCCAGCAACCCCCCGAGACAGGGGACAATAGATACGCAGTATTTT. Translating gives CASNPPRQGTIDTQYF. Based on the CDR3 plus reference TRBV11-2 and TRBJ2-3, the full variable domain is EAGVAQSPRYKIIEKRQSVAFWCNPISGHATLYWYQQILGQGPKLLIQFQNNGVVDDSQLPKDRFSAERLKGVDSTLKIQPAKLEDSAVYLCASNPPRQGTIDTQYFGPGTRLTVL.

The genes are TRBV19 and TRBJ1-2, with TRBD1 identical over 7 bases. The CDR3 sequence is 16 residues long. V lost 4 bases, J lost 6 bases, and 14 bases stayed unmatched. Germline loops: CDR1 LNHDA, CDR2 SQIVND (reference sequence). The CDR3 region has the DNA TGTGCCAGTAGTAGAAGGATAGGGGGCAATCAGGATGGCTACACCTTC. It specifies CASSRRIGGNQDGYTF. The variable domain in full, completed from reference TRBV19 and TRBJ1-2, reads DGGITQSPKYLFRKEGQNVTLSCEQNLNHDAMYWYRQDPGQGLRLIYYSQIVNDFQKGDIAEGYSVSREKKESFPLTVTSAQKNPTAFYLCASSRRIGGNQDGYTFGSGTRLTVV.

The chain combines TRBV4-1 with TRBJ2-7, with 7 bases that match TRBD2. V gave up 4 bases and J gave up 5 bases; unmatched junction bases: 11. The CDR3 spans 15 residues. Germline CDR1 reads MGHRA; CDR2 reads YSYEKL. The CDR3 bases are TGCGCCAGCAGCCCGAGCGGCGGGAGTACCAACGAGCAGTACTTC. This gives the protein CASSPSGGSTNEQYF.

The V call is TRBV7-8, the J call TRBJ2-7; D remains ambiguous. V lost 2 bases, J lost 3 bases, and 8 bases lay in between. This CDR3 is 13 amino acids long. Germline V lookup: CDR1 SGHVS, CDR2 FQNEAQ. The CDR3 DNA reads TGTGCCAGCAGCTTAACCTCTAACTACGAGCAGTACTTC. Translating it yields CASSLTSNYEQYF.

J is TRBJ2-7 and V is TRBV9; a possible D gene is TRBD2 (7 bases). Germline CDR1 and CDR2: SGDLS and YYNGEE. The CDR3 is 13 residues long. Deletions cut 4 bases from V and 2 bases from J, with 10 bases between. The CDR3 loop reads CASSKGGPYEQYF. In DNA, the CDR3 is TGTGCCAGCAGCAAGGGGGGGCCCTACGAGCAGTACTTC.

The chain recombines TRBV11-2 with TRBJ2-7; D not resolved. V shed 0 bases and J shed 4 bases, with 7 bases lying between them. The CDR3 contains 13 residues. Germline V gene lookup returns CDR1 SGHAT and CDR2 FQNNGV. CDR3 sequence: CASSLDAEYEQYF. DNA of the CDR3: TGTGCCAGCAGCTTAGATGCGGAGTACGAGCAGTACTTC.

The rearrangement links TRBV19 to TRBJ1-4, with unresolved D. Trimming took 6 bases from V and 2 from J, leaving 16 bases between them. The CDR3 extends over 16 amino acids. CDR1 and CDR2 (germline): LNHDA, SQIVND (reference sequence). CDR3 sequence: CASRSLAGATNEKLFF. The CDR3 nucleotides read TGTGCCAGTAGATCACTCGCGGGCGCGACTAATGAAAAACTGTTTTTT.

The genes are TRBV29-1 and TRBJ2-1, with 8 bases that match TRBD2. This CDR3 spans 13 amino acids. V lost 5 bases, J lost 3 bases, and 3 bases stayed unmatched. Germline V gives CDR1 SQVTM, CDR2 ANQGSEA. For the CDR3, the DNA is TGCAGCGTTCCGGGGGGGGTCTACAATGAGCAGTTCTTC. Translated: CSVPGGVYNEQFF.